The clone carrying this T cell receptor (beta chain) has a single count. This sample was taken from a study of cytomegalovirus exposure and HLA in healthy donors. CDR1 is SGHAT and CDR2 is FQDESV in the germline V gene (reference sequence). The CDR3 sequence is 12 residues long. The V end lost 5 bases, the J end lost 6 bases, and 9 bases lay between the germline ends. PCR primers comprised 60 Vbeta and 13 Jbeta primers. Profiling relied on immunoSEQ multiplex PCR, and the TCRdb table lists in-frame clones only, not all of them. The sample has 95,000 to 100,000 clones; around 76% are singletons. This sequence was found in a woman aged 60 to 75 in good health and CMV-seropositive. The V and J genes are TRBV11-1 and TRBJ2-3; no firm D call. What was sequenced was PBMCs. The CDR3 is CASSRRTDTQYF. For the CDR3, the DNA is TGTGCCAGCAGCCGTCGTACTGATACGCAGTATTTT.